The 28 T cell receptor beta chains listed next were all sequenced from one sample in a study of T cells in Graves' hyperthyroidism and ophthalmopathy. RNA transcripts served as the template for amplifying TCR beta CDR3 regions. An initial round of RT-PCR targeting the TCR CDR3 relied on the HTBI primer set. TCRdb redid the calling of the multiplex PCR reads with MiXCR, one entry per CDR3 protein. The sample yields 600,000 or so distinct CDR3 sequences, around 15% seen once. Input material: blood. These receptors were collected from a woman younger than 45 with Graves' hyperthyroidism.

This clonotype has a count of ten or more. This chain links TRBV3-1 with TRBJ2-1, with 7 nucleotides matching TRBD2. This CDR3 comprises 14 residues. V dropped 2 bases and J dropped 6; count of bases not matched to a gene: 4. Germline V gene data show CDR1 as LGHDT and CDR2 as YNNKEL (reference sequence). CDR3 bases: TGTGCCAGCAGCCAATCCCTAGCGGCCAATGAGCAGTTCTTC. Translation: CASSQSLAANEQFF.

This clonotype showed up many times. J is TRBJ2-3 and V is TRBV5-5; TRBD2 might be the D (5 bases). V was trimmed by 3 bases and J by 2 bases, leaving 10 bases between them. The CDR3 extends over 14 amino acids. Germline V CDR1 and CDR2: SGHKS, YYEKEE (reference sequence). The CDR3 is CASSSNRDTDTQYF. The CDR3 DNA sequence: TGTGCCAGCAGCTCAAACCGGGACACAGATACGCAGTATTTT.

This clonotype was recorded many times. The rearrangement uses TRBV7-6 and TRBJ2-5, with no clear D. Germline CDR1 and CDR2: SGHVS and FNYEAQ. CDR3 length: 15 amino acids. With 1 base removed from V and 4 bases from J, the gap between germline ends came to 13 bases. As DNA, the CDR3 is TGTGCCAGCAGCTTAGAAGCTCGACGGCCAGAGACCCAGTACTTC. This codes for CASSLEARRPETQYF.

With respect to this clonotype: This may be a read error: a much more frequent sequence differs by one nucleotide. The final CDR3 position lacks the conserved phenylalanine or tryptophan, pointing to a likely read error. The chain carries TRBV6-1 and TRBJ2-5, with D tentatively TRBD1 (6 bases). The V gene's germline CDR1 is MNHNS and CDR2 SASEGT. The CDR3 loop spans 14 amino acids. V lost 5 bases to trimming and J lost 2 bases, with 12 bases between them. The CDR3 nucleotides read TGTGCCAGCAGTCCGACAGGACCGCAAGAGACCCAGTACCTC. Translation: CASSPTGPQETQYL.

The table lists this clonotype with many counts. The chain links TRBV11-2 to TRBJ1-1; TRBD1 might be the D (6 bases). Trimming took off 2 bases at V and 3 bases at J, with 13 bases between the two ends. Germline V gene data show CDR1 as SGHAT and CDR2 as FQNNGV. The CDR3 spans 15 residues. The CDR3 reads CASSLRGMRDTEAFF. DNA for the CDR3: TGTGCCAGCAGCTTAAGGGGGATGAGGGACACTGAAGCTTTCTTT.

This clonotype occurred a few times. The chain recombines TRBV7-6 with TRBJ2-3; D is possibly TRBD1 (5 bases). CDR3 length equals 14 residues. Germline CDR1 and CDR2: SGHVS and FNYEAQ. V was trimmed by 6 bases and J by 2 bases, leaving 12 bases between them. Here the CDR3 reads CASSSAGPTDTQYF. CDR3 bases: TGTGCCAGCAGTTCAGCAGGGCCCACAGATACGCAGTATTTT.

This clonotype was seen ten or more times. V usage is TRBV11-2 and J usage is TRBJ2-3, with a possible D match to TRBD2 (6 bases). The CDR3 spans 15 residues. Trimming shortened V by 5 bases and J by 0 bases, and 12 bases separated the two germline ends. Germline V lookup: CDR1 SGHAT, CDR2 FQNNGV. CDR3 DNA: TGTGCCAGCAGCGCTCTGAGCGGGAGCACAGATACGCAGTATTTT. Its protein product is CASSALSGSTDTQYF.

This clonotype turned up a few times. This chain joins TRBV30 and TRBJ2-7, with 7 bases matching TRBD2. CDR1 is GTSNPN and CDR2 is SVGIG in the germline V gene (reference sequence). J gave up 7 bases and V 4 bases, and 7 bases lay outside the gene matches. This CDR3 is built from 12 residues. The CDR3 spells CAWMKRGGEQYF. The CDR3 DNA reads TGTGCCTGGATGAAAAGGGGAGGGGAGCAGTACTTC.

This clonotype was observed many times. The chain is built from TRBV7-9 and TRBJ2-3; possibly TRBD2 for D (5 bases). This CDR3 has 14 residues. Looked up from germline, CDR1 is SEHNR and CDR2 is FQNEAQ (reference sequence). The V and J ends lost 8 bases and 1 base respectively, with 13 bases between them. The chain's CDR3 is CASGKPLGTDTQYF. CDR3 DNA: TGTGCCAGCGGAAAGCCACTAGGCACAGATACGCAGTATTTT.

The chain recombines TRBV28 with TRBJ2-1, with D possibly TRBD2 on 5 matching bases. The CDR3 length is 18 residues. Germline V gives CDR1 MDHEN, CDR2 SYDVKM. V was clipped by 8 bases and J by 5 bases, with 28 bases between them. CDR3 sequence reads: CASSARYTGRRPNNEQFF. DNA for the CDR3: TGTGCCAGCTCCGCCCGGTATACGGGGAGACGGCCAAACAATGAGCAGTTCTTC.

This clonotype was seen only a few times. One end of the junction varies from germline; a read error may be responsible. This chain joins TRBV20-1 and TRBJ1-2; unclear D gene. The germline gives CDR1 DFQATT, CDR2 SNEGSKA (reference sequence). CDR3 length: 10 residues. The CDR3: CSASPPGSSF. CDR3 nucleotide sequence: TGCAGTGCCAGTCCCCCCGGGTCTTCCTTC.

At least ten counts were recorded for this clonotype. This chain connects TRBV28 to TRBJ2-3; 12 bases fit TRBD2. This CDR3 has 11 amino acids. V was pared by 11 bases and J by 11 bases, with 5 bases of the junction left unmatched. Germline lookup yields CDR1 MDHEN and CDR2 SYDVKM. The CDR3 here is CAASGREKQYF. CDR3 nucleotides: TGTGCCGCTAGCGGGAGGGAGAAGCAGTATTTT.

This chain uses TRBV6-1 with TRBJ2-3; D uncertain. There are 13 residues in the CDR3. Germline values: CDR1 MNHNS, CDR2 SASEGT. The germline V and J ends were trimmed by 10 bases and 4 bases, with 15 bases remaining between them. CDR3 protein: CATGPGRADTQYF. The CDR3 DNA follows: TGTGCCACCGGCCCCGGACGGGCAGATACGCAGTATTTT.

This clonotype was detected only a few times. The J gene is TRBJ1-2, the V gene TRBV6-1, with D possibly matching TRBD1 (5 bases). The CDR3 has 16 residues. The ends were cut back, 5 bases at V and 3 bases at J, with 19 bases in the middle. CDR1 and CDR2 from the germline V gene are MNHNS and SASEGT. The CDR3 here is CASSRAQGSVDYGYTF. For the CDR3, the DNA is TGTGCCAGCAGTCGAGCCCAGGGAAGCGTGGACTATGGCTACACCTTC.

V gene TRBV5-1 combines with J gene TRBJ2-1, with 8 positions matching TRBD2. The germline gives CDR1 SGHRS, CDR2 YFSETQ. The CDR3 consists of 13 residues. J was trimmed by 13 bases and V by 4 bases; bases with no gene match: 10. CDR3 coding DNA: TGCGCCAGCAGCGCTTATAGCGGGGCCCAACAGTTCTTC. Amino acids: CASSAYSGAQQFF. Drawing the rest from reference TRBV5-1 and TRBJ2-1, the complete variable domain is KAGVTQTPRYLIKTRGQQVTLSCSPISGHRSVSWYQQTPGQGLQFLFEYFSETQRNKGNFPGRFSGRQFSNSRSEMNVSTLELGDSALYLCASSAYSGAQQFFGPGTRLTVL.

V and J are TRBV18 and TRBJ2-7; D may be TRBD2 (5 bases). Germline values: CDR1 KGHSH, CDR2 LQKENI. V gave up 2 bases and J gave up 1 base, with 12 bases separating them. This CDR3 spans 15 amino acids. CDR3 nucleotides: TGTGCCAGCTCACCAACCGGGTCGGGGTCCTACGAGCAGTACTTC. Translated, it gives CASSPTGSGSYEQYF.

The V gene is TRBV9, the J gene TRBJ2-2, with D possibly matching TRBD1 (6 bases). The CDR3 consists of 15 residues. In germline, CDR1 is SGDLS, CDR2 YYNGEE. Trimming cost V 0 bases and J 4 bases, with 10 bases left between them. The chain's CDR3 is CASSVDWGRTGELFF. The CDR3 nucleotides read TGTGCCAGCAGCGTAGATTGGGGGCGCACCGGGGAGCTGTTTTTT. Supplemented by reference TRBV9 and TRBJ2-2, the full variable domain reads DSGVTQTPKHLITATGQRVTLRCSPRSGDLSVYWYQQSLDQGLQFLIQYYNGEERAKGNILERFSAQQFPDLHSELNLSSLELGDSALYFCASSVDWGRTGELFFGEGSRLTVL.

This clonotype was counted a few times. CDR3 residues: CATSSNRDIGGYEQYF. CDR3 in DNA: TGTGCCACCAGTTCAAACCGGGACATAGGAGGCTACGAGCAGTACTTC. The chain joins TRBV24-1 to TRBJ2-7; weak D call: TRBD1 (6 bases). Germline V gene lookup returns CDR1 KGHDR and CDR2 SFDVKD. CDR3 size: 16 residues. V was trimmed by 6 bases and J by 3 bases, leaving 20 bases between them.

The sample holds a few counts of this clonotype. V usage is TRBV9 and J usage is TRBJ2-3, with TRBD2 matching over 7 bases. The ends lost 4 bases at V and 0 bases at J; junction bases unmatched: 14. Germline V CDR1 and CDR2: SGDLS, YYNGEE. The CDR3 sequence is 18 residues long. CDR3 nucleotides: TGTGCCAGCAGCCCCTACGGATTGAGCGGGACTAGCACAGATACGCAGTATTTT. This encodes CASSPYGLSGTSTDTQYF.

This clonotype occurred a few times. The chain recombines TRBV28 with TRBJ1-3, with D unclear. CDR1 MDHEN and CDR2 SYDVKM come from the germline V gene. This CDR3 spans 19 amino acids. Deletions cut 3 bases from V and 0 bases from J, with 21 bases between. This chain's CDR3 is CASSLLQSYPLISGNTIYF. The CDR3, as DNA: TGTGCCAGCAGTTTGCTCCAGTCGTATCCACTGATCTCTGGAAACACCATATATTTT.

This clonotype was observed many times. This chain joins TRBV20-1 and TRBJ2-1; 8 bases align to TRBD2. The CDR3 runs 15 residues. The germline V gene has CDR1 DFQATT and CDR2 SNEGSKA (reference sequence). With 1 base clipped from V and 8 bases from J, the junction kept 10 bases outside the gene matches. As DNA, the CDR3 is TGCAGTGCTAGAGGTTTTACTAGCGGTGGGGATGAGCAGTTCTTC. Protein: CSARGFTSGGDEQFF.

The table lists this clonotype with many counts. V and J are TRBV2 and TRBJ1-1; 7 nucleotides match TRBD1. Germline CDR1 is SNHLY and CDR2 is FYNNEI. This CDR3 has 13 residues. Losses at the gene ends were 7 bases for V and 3 bases for J; bases not matched to a gene: 5. CDR3 sequence reads: CASIGQGDTEAFF. The CDR3 DNA reads as TGTGCCAGCATTGGGCAGGGGGACACTGAAGCTTTCTTT.

In its sample, this clonotype was seen a few times. Possible read error: a much larger clone is one base away. The rearrangement uses TRBV5-1 and TRBJ1-1, with D possibly being TRBD1 (5 bases). CDR1 and CDR2 from the germline V gene are SGHRS and YFSETQ. Trimming left V 2 bases short and J 0 bases short, with 11 bases between. This CDR3 region has 15 residues. The CDR3 protein is CASSFEGLMNTEAFF. Written as DNA, the CDR3 is TGCGCCAGCAGCTTTGAGGGGCTCATGAACACTGAAGCTTTCTTT. Filled out from reference TRBV5-1 and TRBJ1-1, the complete variable domain reads KAGVTQTPRYLIKTRGQQVTLSCSPISGHRSVSWYQQTPGQGLQFLFEYFSETQRNKGNFPGRFSGRQFSNSRSEMNVSTLELGDSALYLCASSFEGLMNTEAFFGQGTRLTVV.

This clonotype was seen a handful of times. The gene calls are TRBV28 and TRBJ1-5, with a tentative D call TRBD1 (5 bases). Trimming took off 6 bases at V and 0 bases at J, with 15 bases between the two ends. The CDR3 runs to 16 residues. Per the germline V gene, CDR1 is MDHEN and CDR2 is SYDVKM. The DNA of the CDR3 is TGTGCCAGCAGCCTTTTTGGGGCATATAGCAATCAGCCCCAGCATTTT. Translating it yields CASSLFGAYSNQPQHF.

In regard to this clonotype: Just one base apart from a much larger clone, this may be a read error. The chain employs TRBV29-1 and TRBJ2-7, with D perhaps matching TRBD2 (6 bases). Trimming left V 6 bases short and J 2 bases short, with 14 bases between. The CDR3 sequence is 13 residues long. Germline V gene data show CDR1 as SQVTM and CDR2 as ANQGSEA. The CDR3 DNA follows: TGCAGCGTGGGGGGACGCGGACCCTACGAGCAGTACTTC. Its protein is CSVGGRGPYEQYF.

This clonotype was detected ten times or more. This sequence joins TRBV2 and TRBJ2-2; the D is unclear. The CDR3 runs to 14 residues. Looked up from germline, CDR1 is SNHLY and CDR2 is FYNNEI. With 3 bases removed from V and 1 base from J, the gap between germline ends came to 6 bases. In DNA form, the CDR3 reads TGTGCCAGCAGTGAGCGAAGGAACACCGGGGAGCTGTTTTTT. This sequence encodes CASSERRNTGELFF.

This clonotype was observed many times. The V and J genes are TRBV12-3 or TRBV12-4 and TRBJ2-7; 9 bases match TRBD2. Losses at the gene ends were 1 base for V and 2 bases for J; bases not matched to a gene: 3. The CDR3 is 15 residues long. CDR3 loop: CASSLGGRAAYEQYF. The CDR3 DNA sequence: TGTGCCAGCAGTTTAGGCGGGAGGGCCGCCTACGAGCAGTACTTC.

This clonotype was seen only a few times. The chain is built from TRBV5-6 and TRBJ1-1; D is unclear. The CDR3 is 16 amino acids. V lost 1 base, J lost 0 bases, and 13 bases lay in between. Germline CDR1 SGHDT, CDR2 YYEEEE. The CDR3 nucleotides are TGTGCCAGCAGCTTGCTGAACAGACCTATGAACACTGAAGCTTTCTTT. This gives the protein CASSLLNRPMNTEAFF.